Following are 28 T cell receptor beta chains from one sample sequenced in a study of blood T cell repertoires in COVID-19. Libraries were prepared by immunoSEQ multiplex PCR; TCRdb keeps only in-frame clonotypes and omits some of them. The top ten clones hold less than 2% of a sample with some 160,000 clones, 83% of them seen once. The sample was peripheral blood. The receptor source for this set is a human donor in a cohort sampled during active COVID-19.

The CDR3 DNA follows: TGTGCCAGCAGCCCTAGACAGGGGGTACGTCAGCCCCAGCATTTT. This gives the protein CASSPRQGVRQPQHF. The chain employs TRBV4-2 and TRBJ1-5, with 9 positions matching TRBD1. The CDR3 length is 15 residues. The germline V gene encodes CDR1 LGHNA and CDR2 YNFKEQ. Unmatched junction bases numbered 7, after V lost 4 bases and J lost 6 bases.

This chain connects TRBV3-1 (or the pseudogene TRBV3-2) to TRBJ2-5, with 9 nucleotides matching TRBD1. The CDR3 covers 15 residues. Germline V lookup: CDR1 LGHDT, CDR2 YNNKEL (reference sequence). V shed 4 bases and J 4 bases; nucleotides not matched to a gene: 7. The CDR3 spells CASSPPDRGAETQYF. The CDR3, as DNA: TGTGCCAGCAGCCCCCCAGACAGGGGGGCAGAGACCCAGTACTTC.

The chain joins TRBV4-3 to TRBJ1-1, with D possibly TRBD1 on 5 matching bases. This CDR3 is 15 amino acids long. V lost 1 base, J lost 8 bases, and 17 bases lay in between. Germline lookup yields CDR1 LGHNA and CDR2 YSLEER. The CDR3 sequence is CASSQGMTDTLEAFF. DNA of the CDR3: TGCGCCAGCAGCCAAGGGATGACAGATACACTAGAAGCTTTCTTT.

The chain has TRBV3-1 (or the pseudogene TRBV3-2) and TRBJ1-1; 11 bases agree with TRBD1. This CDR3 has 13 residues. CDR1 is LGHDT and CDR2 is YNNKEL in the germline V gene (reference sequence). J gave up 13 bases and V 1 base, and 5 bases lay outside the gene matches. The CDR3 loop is CASSQGRTGGLFF. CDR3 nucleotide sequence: TGTGCCAGCAGCCAAGGGCGGACAGGGGGCCTTTTCTTT.

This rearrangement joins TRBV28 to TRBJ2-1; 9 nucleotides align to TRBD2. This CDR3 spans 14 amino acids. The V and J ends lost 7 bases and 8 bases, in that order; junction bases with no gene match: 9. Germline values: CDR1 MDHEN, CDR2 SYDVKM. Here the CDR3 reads CASTPRGGRDEQFF. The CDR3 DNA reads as TGTGCCAGCACTCCGCGGGGCGGGAGGGATGAGCAGTTCTTC.

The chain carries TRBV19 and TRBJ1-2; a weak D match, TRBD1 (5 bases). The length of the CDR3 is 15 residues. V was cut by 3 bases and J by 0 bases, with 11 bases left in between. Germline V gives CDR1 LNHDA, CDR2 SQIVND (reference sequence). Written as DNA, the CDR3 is TGTGCCAGTAGTATTTATACAGGACCTAACTATGGCTACACCTTC. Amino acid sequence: CASSIYTGPNYGYTF. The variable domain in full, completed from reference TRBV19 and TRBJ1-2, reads DGGITQSPKYLFRKEGQNVTLSCEQNLNHDAMYWYRQDPGQGLRLIYYSQIVNDFQKGDIAEGYSVSREKKESFPLTVTSAQKNPTAFYLCASSIYTGPNYGYTFGSGTRLTVV.

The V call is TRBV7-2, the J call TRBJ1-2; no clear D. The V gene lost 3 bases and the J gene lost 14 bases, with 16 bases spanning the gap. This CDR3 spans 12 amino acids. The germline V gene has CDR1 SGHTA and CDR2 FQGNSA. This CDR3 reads CASSFHRPGSTF. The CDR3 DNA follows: TGTGCCAGCAGCTTTCATCGGCCAGGCTCAACCTTC.

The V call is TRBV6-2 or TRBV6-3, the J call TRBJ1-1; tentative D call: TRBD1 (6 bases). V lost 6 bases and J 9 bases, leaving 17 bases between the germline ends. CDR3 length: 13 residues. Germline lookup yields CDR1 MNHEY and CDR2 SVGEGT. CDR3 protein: CASRPPTTGQAFF. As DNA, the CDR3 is TGTGCCAGCAGGCCTCCTACTACAGGGCAAGCTTTCTTT.

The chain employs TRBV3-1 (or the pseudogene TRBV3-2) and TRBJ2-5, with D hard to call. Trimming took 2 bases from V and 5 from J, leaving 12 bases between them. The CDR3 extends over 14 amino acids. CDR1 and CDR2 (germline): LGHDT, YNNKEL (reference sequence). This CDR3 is CASSQTSRMETQYF. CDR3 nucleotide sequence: TGTGCCAGCAGCCAAACATCTAGGATGGAGACCCAGTACTTC.

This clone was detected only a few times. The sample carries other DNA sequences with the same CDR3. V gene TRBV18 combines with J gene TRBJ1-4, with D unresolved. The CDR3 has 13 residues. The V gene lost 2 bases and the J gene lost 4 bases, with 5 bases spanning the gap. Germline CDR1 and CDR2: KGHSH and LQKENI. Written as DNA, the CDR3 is TGTGCCAGCTCACCAGGCCTTAATGAAAAACTGTTTTTT. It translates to CASSPGLNEKLFF.

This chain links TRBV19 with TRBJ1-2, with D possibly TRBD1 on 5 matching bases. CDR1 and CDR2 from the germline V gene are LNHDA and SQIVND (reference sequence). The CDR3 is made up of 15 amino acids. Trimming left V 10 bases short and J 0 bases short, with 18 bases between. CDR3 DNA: TGTGCCACCTGTCCAGACAGCTATGCTAACTATGGCTACACCTTC. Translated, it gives CATCPDSYANYGYTF.

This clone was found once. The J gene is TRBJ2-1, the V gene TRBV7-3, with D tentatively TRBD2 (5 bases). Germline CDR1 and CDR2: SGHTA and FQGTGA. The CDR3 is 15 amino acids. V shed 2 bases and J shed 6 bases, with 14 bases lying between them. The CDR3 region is CASSLGSWESNEQFF. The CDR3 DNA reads TGTGCCAGCAGCTTAGGCTCCTGGGAGAGCAATGAGCAGTTCTTC.

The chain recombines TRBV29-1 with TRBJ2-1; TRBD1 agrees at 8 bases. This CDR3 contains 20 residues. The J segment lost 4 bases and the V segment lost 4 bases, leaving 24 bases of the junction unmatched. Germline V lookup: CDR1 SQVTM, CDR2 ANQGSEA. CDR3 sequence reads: CSVGYRVDPQGTGEYNEQFF. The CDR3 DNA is TGCAGCGTTGGGTATCGGGTGGATCCTCAAGGGACAGGAGAATACAATGAGCAGTTCTTC.

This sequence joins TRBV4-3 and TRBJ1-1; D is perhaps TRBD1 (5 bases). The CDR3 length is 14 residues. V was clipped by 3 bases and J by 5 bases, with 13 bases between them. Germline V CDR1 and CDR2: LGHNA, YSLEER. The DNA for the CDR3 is TGCGCCAGCAGCCATACCGGGACTCGGACTGAAGCTTTCTTT. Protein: CASSHTGTRTEAFF.

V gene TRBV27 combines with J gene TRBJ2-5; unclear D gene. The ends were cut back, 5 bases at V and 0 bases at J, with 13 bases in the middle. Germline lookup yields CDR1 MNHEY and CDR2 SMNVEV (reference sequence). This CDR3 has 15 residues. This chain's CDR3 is CASSPRHPYQETQYF. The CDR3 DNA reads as TGTGCCAGCAGTCCCAGACACCCGTACCAAGAGACCCAGTACTTC.

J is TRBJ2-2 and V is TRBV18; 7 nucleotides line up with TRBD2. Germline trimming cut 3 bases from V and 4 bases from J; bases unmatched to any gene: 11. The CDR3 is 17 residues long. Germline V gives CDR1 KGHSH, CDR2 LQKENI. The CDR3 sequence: CASSPKLAIKGTGELFF. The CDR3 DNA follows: TGTGCCAGCTCACCCAAACTAGCGATTAAAGGCACCGGGGAGCTGTTTTTT.

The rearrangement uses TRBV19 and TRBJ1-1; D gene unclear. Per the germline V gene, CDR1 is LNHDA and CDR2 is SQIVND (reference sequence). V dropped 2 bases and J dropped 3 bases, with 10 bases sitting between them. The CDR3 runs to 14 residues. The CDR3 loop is CASSILSGDTEAFF. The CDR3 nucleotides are TGTGCCAGTAGTATACTTTCCGGGGACACTGAAGCTTTCTTT.

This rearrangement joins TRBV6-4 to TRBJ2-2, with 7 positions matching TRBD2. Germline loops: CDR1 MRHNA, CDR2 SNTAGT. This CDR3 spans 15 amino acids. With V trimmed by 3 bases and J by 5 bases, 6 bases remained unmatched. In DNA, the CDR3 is TGTGCCAGCAGTGAGGGGGACTATCCGACCGGGGAGCTGTTTTTT. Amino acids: CASSEGDYPTGELFF.

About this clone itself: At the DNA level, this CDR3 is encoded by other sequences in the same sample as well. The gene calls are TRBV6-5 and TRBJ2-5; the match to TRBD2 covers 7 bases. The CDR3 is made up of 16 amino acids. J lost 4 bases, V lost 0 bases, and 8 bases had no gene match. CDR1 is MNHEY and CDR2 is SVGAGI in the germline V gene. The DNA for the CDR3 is TGTGCCAGCAGTTACTCTCCGACGGGGGGAGGAGAGACCCAGTACTTC. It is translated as CASSYSPTGGGETQYF.

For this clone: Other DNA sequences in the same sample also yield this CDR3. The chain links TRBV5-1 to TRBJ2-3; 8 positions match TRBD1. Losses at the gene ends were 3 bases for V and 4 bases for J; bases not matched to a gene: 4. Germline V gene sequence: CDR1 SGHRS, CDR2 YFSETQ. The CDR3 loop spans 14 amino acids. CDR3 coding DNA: TGCGCCAGCAGCTCTGGACAGGGTGCAGATACGCAGTATTTT. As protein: CASSSGQGADTQYF.

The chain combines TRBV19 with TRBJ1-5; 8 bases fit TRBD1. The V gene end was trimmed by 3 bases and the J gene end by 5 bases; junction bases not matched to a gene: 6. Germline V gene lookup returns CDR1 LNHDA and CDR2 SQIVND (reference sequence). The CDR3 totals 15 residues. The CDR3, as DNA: TGTGCCAGTAGTATGACAGGGGTCCCTTATCAGCCCCAGCATTTT. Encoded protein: CASSMTGVPYQPQHF.

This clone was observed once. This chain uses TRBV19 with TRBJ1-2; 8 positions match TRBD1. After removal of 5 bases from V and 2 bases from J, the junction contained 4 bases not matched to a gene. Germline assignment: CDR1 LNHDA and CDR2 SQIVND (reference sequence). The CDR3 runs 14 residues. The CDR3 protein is CASSLRTGNYGYTF. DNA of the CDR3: TGTGCCAGTAGTCTCAGGACAGGGAACTATGGCTACACCTTC.

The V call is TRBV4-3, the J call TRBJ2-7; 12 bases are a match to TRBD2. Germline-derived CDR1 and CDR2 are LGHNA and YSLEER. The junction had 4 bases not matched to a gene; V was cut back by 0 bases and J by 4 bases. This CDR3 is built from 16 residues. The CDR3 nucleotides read TGCGCCAGCAGCCAAGATTGGACTAGCGGGGCATACGAGCAGTACTTC. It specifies CASSQDWTSGAYEQYF.

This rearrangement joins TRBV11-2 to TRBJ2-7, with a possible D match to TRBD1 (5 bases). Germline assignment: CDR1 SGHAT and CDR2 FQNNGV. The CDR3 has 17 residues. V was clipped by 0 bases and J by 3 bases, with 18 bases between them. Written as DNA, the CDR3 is TGTGCCAGCAGCTTAGATCCCGACAGTGTAGGTCGCTACGAGCAGTACTTC. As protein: CASSLDPDSVGRYEQYF.

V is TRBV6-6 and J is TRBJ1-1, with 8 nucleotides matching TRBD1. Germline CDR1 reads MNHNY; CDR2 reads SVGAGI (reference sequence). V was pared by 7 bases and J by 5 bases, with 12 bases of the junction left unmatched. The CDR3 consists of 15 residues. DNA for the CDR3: TGTGCCAGCAAATTAGACACAGGGGGGAGAACTGAAGCTTTCTTT. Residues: CASKLDTGGRTEAFF.

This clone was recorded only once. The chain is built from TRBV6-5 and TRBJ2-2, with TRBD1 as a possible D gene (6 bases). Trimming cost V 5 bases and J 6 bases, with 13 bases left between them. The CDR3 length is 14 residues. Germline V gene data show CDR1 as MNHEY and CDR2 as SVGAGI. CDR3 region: CASSQGQYSGELFF. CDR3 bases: TGTGCCAGCAGTCAGGGGCAGTATTCCGGGGAGCTGTTTTTT.

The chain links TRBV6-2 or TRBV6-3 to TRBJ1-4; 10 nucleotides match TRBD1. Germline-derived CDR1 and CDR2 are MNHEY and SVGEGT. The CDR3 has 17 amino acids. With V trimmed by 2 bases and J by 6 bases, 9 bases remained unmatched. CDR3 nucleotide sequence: TGTGCCAGCAGTTACAAGACAGGGGGCAGACCGGATGAAAAACTGTTTTTT. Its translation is CASSYKTGGRPDEKLFF.

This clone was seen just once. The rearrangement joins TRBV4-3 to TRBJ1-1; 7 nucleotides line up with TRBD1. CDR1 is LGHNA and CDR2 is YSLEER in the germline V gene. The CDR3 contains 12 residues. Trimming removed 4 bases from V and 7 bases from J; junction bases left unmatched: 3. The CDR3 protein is CASSRGGYEAFF. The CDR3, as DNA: TGCGCCAGCAGCCGAGGGGGCTATGAAGCTTTCTTT.